The present entry profiles one T cell receptor (beta chain) with its context. Authors' processing steps: Nucleated cell counts were estimated from reference gene primer amplification. TCRdb's copy holds only in-frame clones and misses some; the assay was immunoSEQ multiplex PCR. V, J and clone size reflect that table, while D and trimming were determined from the DNA. The sample holds about 260,000 clones; approximately 87% are singletons and the top ten take over 4.5%. The data originate from a study of blood T cell repertoires in COVID-19. Study-wide context: Sources were T cells, B-cell-depleted T cells, or PBMCs; the material itself was cDNA or gDNA.

The V segment lost 4 bases and the J segment 5 bases; nucleotides outside the gene matches: 7. The germline V gene has CDR1 SEHNR and CDR2 FQNEAQ (reference sequence). This CDR3 spans 15 amino acids. Sequencing was performed on peripheral blood. The receptor was isolated from a man between 60 and 75 years old who had recovered from COVID-19. The V and J genes are TRBV7-9 and TRBJ2-5, with 10 positions matching TRBD2. The CDR3, as DNA: TGTGCCAGCAGCTCCCTAGCGGGAGCGGGGGAGACCCAGTACTTC. This gives the protein CASSSLAGAGETQYF.